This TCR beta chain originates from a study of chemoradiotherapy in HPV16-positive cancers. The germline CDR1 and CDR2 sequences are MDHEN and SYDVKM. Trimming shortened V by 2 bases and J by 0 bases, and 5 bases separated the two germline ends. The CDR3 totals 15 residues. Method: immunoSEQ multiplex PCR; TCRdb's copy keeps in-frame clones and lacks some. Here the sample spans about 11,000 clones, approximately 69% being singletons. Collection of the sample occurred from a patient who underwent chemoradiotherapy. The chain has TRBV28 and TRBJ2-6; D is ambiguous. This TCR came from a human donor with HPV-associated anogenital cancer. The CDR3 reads CASSLEVSGANVLTF. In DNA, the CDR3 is TGTGCCAGCAGTTTAGAGGTCTCTGGGGCCAACGTCCTGACTTTC.